One sample yielded the 31 T cell receptor beta chains listed below, sequenced in a study of control samples from healthy donors and cancer patients. Produced via immunoSEQ multiplex PCR; TCRdb's table is partial and in-frame only. The top ten clones hold roughly 11% of a sample with 15,000 to 19,000 clones, over 70% of them seen once. The sample consisted of PBMCs. The receptors stem from a woman between 65 and 79 years old with colorectal cancer.

The J gene is TRBJ1-5, the V gene TRBV19; D may be TRBD1 (5 bases). CDR3 length: 16 residues. Germline values: CDR1 LNHDA, CDR2 SQIVND (reference sequence). Trimming stripped 3 bases from V and 0 bases from J, with 12 bases between. The chain's CDR3 is CASSIGQGYSNQPQHF. CDR3 nucleotides: TGTGCCAGTAGTATCGGGCAGGGCTATAGCAATCAGCCCCAGCATTTT.

The chain carries TRBV19 and TRBJ1-2; TRBD1 agrees at 7 bases. The CDR3 runs 14 residues. Germline assignment: CDR1 LNHDA and CDR2 SQIVND (reference sequence). Germline trimming cut 1 base from V and 8 bases from J; bases unmatched to any gene: 7. CDR3 coding DNA: TGTGCCAGTAGTATAGGGGGACAGTCTTGGGGCTACACCTTC. Amino acids: CASSIGGQSWGYTF.

The chain recombines TRBV7-3 with TRBJ2-7; 8 bases are shared with TRBD1. The CDR3 runs 14 residues. The ends lost 3 bases at V and 1 base at J; junction bases unmatched: 2. CDR1 and CDR2 from the germline V gene are SGHTA and FQGTGA. CDR3 in amino acids: CASSFDRGSYEQYF. CDR3 in DNA: TGTGCCAGCAGCTTCGACAGGGGATCCTACGAGCAGTACTTC.

The V and J genes are TRBV9 and TRBJ1-2; D is undetermined. Trimming removed 0 bases at V and 4 bases at J, with 10 bases between. Germline-derived CDR1 and CDR2 are SGDLS and YYNGEE. The CDR3 is made up of 14 amino acids. The CDR3 spells CASSVDSGSYGYTF. Written as DNA, the CDR3 is TGTGCCAGCAGCGTAGATTCTGGCAGCTATGGCTACACCTTC. The full variable domain, with the rest looked up from reference TRBV9 and TRBJ1-2, is DSGVTQTPKHLITATGQRVTLRCSPRSGDLSVYWYQQSLDQGLQFLIQYYNGEERAKGNILERFSAQQFPDLHSELNLSSLELGDSALYFCASSVDSGSYGYTFGSGTRLTVV.

CDR3 protein: CASGDPGSYEQYF. CDR3 bases: TGTGCCAGTGGGGACCCTGGCAGCTACGAGCAGTACTTC. The chain is built from TRBV12-3 or TRBV12-4 and TRBJ2-7, with D possibly called TRBD1 or TRBD2 (5 bases each). The germline V and J ends were trimmed by 9 bases and 3 bases, with 15 bases remaining between them. The CDR3 contains 13 residues.

The J gene is TRBJ1-3, the V gene TRBV14; TRBD1 might be the D (5 bases). Germline CDR1 and CDR2: SGHDN and FVKESK. V dropped 1 base and J dropped 2 bases, with 12 bases sitting between them. The CDR3 consists of 16 residues. The CDR3, as DNA: TGTGCCAGCAGCCAAGGGGGGACTTTTACTGGAAACACCATATATTTT. Translated, it gives CASSQGGTFTGNTIYF.

This chain joins TRBV4-3 and TRBJ2-7; D unresolved. The CDR3 runs 16 residues. Germline-derived CDR1 and CDR2 are LGHNA and YSLEER. V shed 0 bases and J shed 0 bases, with 12 bases lying between them. The DNA of the CDR3 is TGCGCCAGCAGCCAAGATAGGACGGGTAGCTCCTACGAGCAGTACTTC. As protein: CASSQDRTGSSYEQYF.

The chain recombines TRBV6-5 with TRBJ2-2; D is undetermined. Germline V gives CDR1 MNHEY, CDR2 SVGAGI. CDR3 length: 14 amino acids. V was pared by 4 bases and J by 5 bases, with 11 bases between. CDR3 loop: CASSSPLGTGELFF. CDR3 DNA sequence: TGTGCCAGCAGTTCACCCCTAGGGACCGGGGAGCTGTTTTTT.

The V call is TRBV19, the J call TRBJ2-2; D is tentatively TRBD1 or TRBD2 (5 bases each). Germline CDR1 LNHDA, CDR2 SQIVND (reference sequence). CDR3 length equals 15 residues. Deletions cut 3 bases from V and 5 bases from J, with 13 bases between. As DNA, the CDR3 is TGTGCCAGTAGTATGGGCTCCTGGGGGACCGGGGAGCTGTTTTTT. Translation gives CASSMGSWGTGELFF.

This chain links TRBV24-1 with TRBJ1-4; D is possibly TRBD1 (6 bases). The CDR3 sequence is 18 residues long. CDR1 and CDR2 (germline): KGHDR, SFDVKD. Deletions cut 0 bases from V and 7 bases from J, with 20 bases between. The CDR3 DNA reads as TGTGCCACCAGTGATTTGCTCAGTTACCAGGGGTGGGGTGAAAAACTGTTTTTT. Its protein product is CATSDLLSYQGWGEKLFF.

The chain recombines TRBV19 with TRBJ1-1; a possible D gene is TRBD1 (6 bases). Germline CDR1 and CDR2: LNHDA and SQIVND (reference sequence). The CDR3 extends over 16 amino acids. V lost 1 base to trimming and J lost 1 base, with 13 bases between them. The CDR3 loop reads CASSIVRGFRNTEAFF. The CDR3 DNA follows: TGTGCCAGTAGTATAGTTAGGGGGTTTCGGAACACTGAAGCTTTCTTT.

This chain uses TRBV7-2 with TRBJ1-5; the D gene is possibly TRBD1 (6 bases). This CDR3 comprises 17 residues. V lost 3 bases and J 0 bases, leaving 15 bases between the germline ends. Germline V lookup: CDR1 SGHTA, CDR2 FQGNSA. CDR3 DNA: TGTGCCAGCAGCTTTTTCGGACAGATATATAGCAATCAGCCCCAGCATTTT. Protein product: CASSFFGQIYSNQPQHF.

The J gene is TRBJ1-6, the V gene TRBV7-9; no reliable D call. The CDR3 loop spans 15 amino acids. The germline V gene encodes CDR1 SEHNR and CDR2 FQNEAQ (reference sequence). V lost 0 bases, J lost 9 bases, and 12 bases lay in between. This chain's CDR3 is CASSLAGISGSPLHF. The CDR3 DNA reads TGTGCCAGCAGCTTAGCTGGGATAAGCGGTTCACCCCTCCACTTT.

The chain employs TRBV5-4 and TRBJ2-3; 9 nucleotides agree with TRBD2. The CDR3 sequence is 14 residues long. V gave up 7 bases and J gave up 3 bases; unmatched junction bases: 6. CDR1 and CDR2 from the germline V gene are SGHNT and YYREEE (reference sequence). The CDR3 is CASGGGLATDTQYF. In nucleotides, the CDR3 is TGTGCCAGCGGCGGAGGACTAGCGACAGATACGCAGTATTTT.

This clone was observed a few times. The J gene is TRBJ2-7, the V gene TRBV3-1 (or the pseudogene TRBV3-2); no definite D call. The germline V and J ends were trimmed by 7 bases and 7 bases, with 5 bases remaining between them. Germline V gene data show CDR1 as LGHDT and CDR2 as YNNKEL (reference sequence). The CDR3 totals 9 residues. In DNA, the CDR3 is TGTGCCAGCATGGAAGAGCAGTACTTC. It codes for CASMEEQYF.

The V call is TRBV9, the J call TRBJ2-2; TRBD2 matches at 12 bases. Germline CDR1 and CDR2: SGDLS and YYNGEE. With V trimmed by 0 bases and J by 4 bases, 7 bases remained unmatched. CDR3 length: 18 amino acids. CDR3 bases: TGTGCCAGCAGCGTAGAGGCTAGCGGGGGGGCGGTCACCGGGGAGCTGTTTTTT. Its protein product is CASSVEASGGAVTGELFF. Full variable domain (rest looked up from reference TRBV9 and TRBJ2-2): DSGVTQTPKHLITATGQRVTLRCSPRSGDLSVYWYQQSLDQGLQFLIQYYNGEERAKGNILERFSAQQFPDLHSELNLSSLELGDSALYFCASSVEASGGAVTGELFFGEGSRLTVL.

The chain has TRBV4-1 and TRBJ2-5, with 10 bases lining up with TRBD2. Germline assignment: CDR1 MGHRA and CDR2 YSYEKL. Unmatched junction bases numbered 11, after V lost 5 bases and J lost 5 bases. The CDR3 runs 16 residues. The CDR3 DNA reads as TGCGCCAGCAGCAAATCTAGCGGGAGTTATCTGGAGACCCAGTACTTC. Translation: CASSKSSGSYLETQYF.

The chain uses TRBV11-3 and TRBJ2-4, with 11 bases lining up with TRBD1. The CDR3 has 17 amino acids. From germline, CDR1 is SGHNT and CDR2 YENEEA. V shed 4 bases and J 8 bases; nucleotides not matched to a gene: 13. The CDR3 protein is CASSSSFFRDRGDIQYF. CDR3 in DNA: TGTGCCAGCAGCTCTTCATTCTTCCGGGACAGGGGGGACATTCAGTACTTC.

The CDR3 reads CASSLIGISRGEQFF. CDR3 DNA sequence: TGCGCCAGCAGTCTGATTGGGATAAGTCGAGGTGAGCAGTTCTTC. This chain links TRBV4-3 with TRBJ2-1; D remains unclear. CDR3 length: 15 residues. V was cut by 6 bases and J by 9 bases, with 21 bases left in between. Germline lookup yields CDR1 LGHNA and CDR2 YSLEER.

This sequence joins TRBV9 and TRBJ2-2; D is uncertain. Germline V CDR1 and CDR2: SGDLS, YYNGEE. The CDR3 spans 13 residues. V lost 4 bases to trimming and J lost 2 bases, with 6 bases between them. The CDR3 reads CASSPYNTGELFF. The CDR3 nucleotides are TGTGCCAGCAGCCCTTATAACACCGGGGAGCTGTTTTTT. Together with reference TRBV9 and TRBJ2-2, the CDR3 gives the full variable domain: DSGVTQTPKHLITATGQRVTLRCSPRSGDLSVYWYQQSLDQGLQFLIQYYNGEERAKGNILERFSAQQFPDLHSELNLSSLELGDSALYFCASSPYNTGELFFGEGSRLTVL.

The V call is TRBV24-1, the J call TRBJ2-7; D is unresolved. V was shortened by 5 bases and J by 5 bases, with 9 bases between the two germline ends. CDR3 length equals 12 residues. In germline, CDR1 is KGHDR, CDR2 SFDVKD. The DNA of the CDR3 is TGTGCCACCAGTGTAGCTGGAAACGAGCAGTACTTC. It yields the protein CATSVAGNEQYF.

This clone has a single count. The V and J genes are TRBV6-2 or TRBV6-3 and TRBJ1-1, with unresolved D. CDR1 and CDR2 (germline): MNHEY, SVGEGT. V was pared by 0 bases and J by 7 bases, with 24 bases between. The CDR3 extends over 18 amino acids. The CDR3 here is CASSYSRTRAILLNEAFF. The CDR3 coding sequence is TGTGCCAGCAGTTACTCCCGGACTAGGGCGATTCTACTCAATGAAGCTTTCTTT.

This chain uses TRBV4-1 with TRBJ2-7, with D possibly matching TRBD1 (5 bases). With 1 base removed from V and 0 bases from J, the gap between germline ends came to 7 bases. The CDR3 is 14 residues long. CDR1 and CDR2 from the germline V gene are MGHRA and YSYEKL. CDR3 amino acids: CASSQGQTSYEQYF. The CDR3 nucleotides read TGCGCCAGCAGCCAAGGACAGACCTCCTACGAGCAGTACTTC.

The rearrangement joins TRBV27 to TRBJ2-7; 8 bases match TRBD2. Germline-derived CDR1 and CDR2 are MNHEY and SMNVEV (reference sequence). The CDR3 length is 14 residues. V was clipped by 2 bases and J by 7 bases; unmatched bases: 7. The CDR3 DNA reads TGTGCCAGCAGTTTACAGCGGGAGCGCCGGGAGCAGTACTTC. Translated: CASSLQRERREQYF.

The genes are TRBV3-1 (or the pseudogene TRBV3-2) and TRBJ2-1; 16 bases line up with TRBD2. The CDR3 is 18 amino acids. V trimming: 4 bases; J trimming: 7 bases; junction bases outside the gene matches: 10. Germline assignment: CDR1 LGHDT and CDR2 YNNKEL (reference sequence). The CDR3 DNA is TGTGCCAGCAGCCGACCGGGACTAGCGGGAGGGCCGGGGAATGAGCAGTTCTTC. Translating it yields CASSRPGLAGGPGNEQFF.

The CDR3 is CASSSGTPYGYTF. CDR3 sequence (DNA): TGTGCCAGCAGCTCCGGGACCCCCTATGGCTACACCTTC. The rearrangement uses TRBV13 and TRBJ1-2, with D perhaps TRBD1 (5 bases). The CDR3 is made up of 13 amino acids. Germline V gene lookup returns CDR1 PRHDT and CDR2 FYEKMQ (reference sequence). The V gene lost 4 bases and the J gene lost 4 bases, with 10 bases spanning the gap.

The rearrangement uses TRBV5-4 and TRBJ1-2, with TRBD1 identical over 9 bases. The CDR3 sequence is 15 residues long. The V gene's germline CDR1 is SGHNT and CDR2 YYREEE (reference sequence). The V segment lost 3 bases and the J segment 4 bases; nucleotides outside the gene matches: 7. CDR3 in DNA: TGTGCCAGCAGCTCACAGACAGGGGGTATCTATGGCTACACCTTC. Translating gives CASSSQTGGIYGYTF.

The J gene is TRBJ2-4, the V gene TRBV7-2; TRBD1 might be the D (5 bases). This CDR3 comprises 13 residues. Trimming pared 5 bases from V and 4 bases from J, leaving 9 bases between. The germline V gene encodes CDR1 SGHTA and CDR2 FQGNSA. CDR3 in amino acids: CASSAHRKNIQYF. CDR3 coding DNA: TGTGCCAGCAGCGCACACAGGAAAAACATTCAGTACTTC.

The V call is TRBV10-3, the J call TRBJ2-5; either TRBD1 or TRBD2 may fit D (5 bases each). The CDR3 spans 17 residues. CDR1 is ENHRY and CDR2 is SYGVKD in the germline V gene. The V end lost 0 bases, the J end lost 5 bases, and 19 bases lay between the germline ends. CDR3 in amino acids: CAISESTWDPAGETQYF. CDR3 DNA: TGTGCCATCAGTGAGTCGACGTGGGACCCCGCCGGGGAGACCCAGTACTTC.

The gene calls are TRBV28 and TRBJ1-2; D perhaps matches TRBD1 (6 bases). The CDR3 loop spans 11 amino acids. V was trimmed by 6 bases and J by 5 bases, leaving 7 bases between them. Germline V gene lookup returns CDR1 MDHEN and CDR2 SYDVKM. This CDR3 reads CASSQGYGYTF. The CDR3, as DNA: TGTGCCAGCAGCCAGGGGTATGGCTACACCTTC.

This sequence joins TRBV9 and TRBJ2-7, with D possibly being TRBD1 (5 bases). The germline gives CDR1 SGDLS, CDR2 YYNGEE. This CDR3 is 17 amino acids long. The V gene lost 1 base and the J gene lost 0 bases, with 17 bases spanning the gap. CDR3 amino acids: CASSVSPSAQVSYEQYF. In nucleotides, the CDR3 is TGTGCCAGCAGCGTAAGCCCTTCCGCACAGGTCTCCTACGAGCAGTACTTC.